This entry features one T cell receptor (beta chain) sequence. Its matching antigen is unknown. These data are taken from a study of early T cells in non-severe SARS-CoV-2 infection. Study details: With bulk RNA from unsorted whole blood as input, sequencing yielded unpaired chains.

V was shortened by 8 bases and J by 4 bases, with 10 bases between the two germline ends. Germline CDR1 MNHNS, CDR2 SASEGT. This CDR3 has 12 amino acids. The library protocol tagged individual cDNA molecules with unique molecular identifiers. TCRdb re-called the 5' RACE reads through MiXCR, storing one row per CDR3 protein. The sample holds about 60,000 distinct CDR3 sequences, around 12% seen once. Broader study findings: There was a bias toward anti-spike CD8 responses in VDJdb matching, which missed private and CD4 specificities.

The receptor comes from an adult who was a healthcare worker with PCR-confirmed SARS-CoV-2 infection or an uninfected control (not recorded which). The V and J genes are TRBV6-1 and TRBJ2-3; D is unresolved. Input material: whole blood. CDR3 sequence: CASRRSADTQYF. The CDR3 DNA is TGTGCCAGCCGACGGTCGGCAGATACGCAGTATTTT.